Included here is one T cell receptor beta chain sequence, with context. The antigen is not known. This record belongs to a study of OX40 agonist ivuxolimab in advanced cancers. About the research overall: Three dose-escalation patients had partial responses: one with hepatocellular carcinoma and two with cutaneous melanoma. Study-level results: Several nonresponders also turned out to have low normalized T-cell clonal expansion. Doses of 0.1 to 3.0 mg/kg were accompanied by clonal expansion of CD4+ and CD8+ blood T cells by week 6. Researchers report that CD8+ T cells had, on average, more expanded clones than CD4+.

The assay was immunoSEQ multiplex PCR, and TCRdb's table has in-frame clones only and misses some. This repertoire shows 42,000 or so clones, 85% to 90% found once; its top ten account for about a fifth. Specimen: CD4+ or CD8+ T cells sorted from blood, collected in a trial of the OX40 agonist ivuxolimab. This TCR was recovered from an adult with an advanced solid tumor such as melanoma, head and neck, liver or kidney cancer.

CDR3 sequence reads: CASSYSAGSGNTIYF. The CDR3 DNA reads as TGTGCCAGCAGTTACTCCGCGGGGTCTGGAAACACCATATATTTT. The chain uses TRBV6-5 and TRBJ1-3; no firm D call. Trimming cost V 0 bases and J 1 base, with 7 bases left between them. Germline-derived CDR1 and CDR2 are MNHEY and SVGAGI. The CDR3 runs 15 residues.